This TCR beta chain was found in a study of cytomegalovirus exposure and HLA in healthy donors (dated by TCRdb to the late 2010s). Background for the entire study: The roughly 650 repertoires of the first cohort and the roughly 120 validation repertoires were produced on the same platform, according to a later analysis. The study aimed to test whether cataloging public T cell receptors could reveal signatures of past pathogen exposure. In addition to the first cohort of roughly 670 subjects, a separate validation cohort of over 90 different subjects was used. To predict cytomegalovirus infection status, the study combined high-throughput TCR immunosequencing, statistical association of individual TCRs with disease status, and machine learning.

Study-level results and caveats: In both the original and validation cohorts, the classifier was reported to diagnose cytomegalovirus status with high specificity and sensitivity. A later analysis found that TCRs clustered in the first cohort also tended to co-occur in the 95 to 150 validation repertoires, with 90% to 95% of cluster scores above 0. In vitro tests confirmed that a few of the cytomegalovirus-associated TCR beta chains recognize cytomegalovirus antigens. It was suggested by the authors that the approach could potentially be generalized to other disease states and immunological phenotypes. The validation cohort had no HLA typing available for a later analysis, so co-occurrence within that cohort was assessed over all 130 or so repertoires. In the study, some 160 TCR beta chains were listed as associated with cytomegalovirus. Most TCR sequences were observed very rarely across donors, whereas some public TCRs were present in many individuals.

The donors belonged to the validation cohort of approximately 130 subjects, which was separate from the roughly 670-subject first cohort. Receptor amplification or capture employed the immunoSEQ multiplex PCR assay. The published analysis was carried out like this. To diagnose cytomegalovirus status from the catalog of TCR beta chain sequences, a statistical classification framework was built. This is the immuneACCESS table as TCRdb keeps it, with only in-frame sequences that have V and J called. A part of the clones is gone; compared with another copy, unresolved V genes explain less than half, and the rest is unexplained. V and J calls and clone size are copied from that table; D and trimming were computed from the DNA. The sample has 250,000 to 400,000 clones on record, approximately 91% of them singletons. The ten largest account for approximately 0.96% of the sample. CDR1 and CDR2 were assigned from the germline V gene (reference sequence) as SGHNT and YYREEE. V is cut by 7 bases and J by 1 base, and the space between the germline ends is 15 bases. The CDR3 covers 16 residues, taking in both the cysteine and the phenylalanine. The entry retains the CDR3 DNA only, 48 bases that are in frame from base 1.

As to this clone: This receptor's antigen is unknown. Base-call qualities are not available, and no considerably larger clone is one nucleotide away.

This receptor chain uses TRBV5-4 and TRBJ2-6; the D gene assignment is ambiguous. The sample was PBMCs. The source of this sequence is a man aged 30 to 39 in good health and CMV-seronegative. The nucleotides are TGTGCCAGCCGATTTTCAGAAACATCTGGGGCCAACGTCCTGACTTTC. Translated, it reads CASRFSETSGANVLTF.